This T cell receptor beta chain was documented in a study of cytomegalovirus exposure and HLA in healthy donors. The V and J ends lost 5 bases and 4 bases respectively, with 19 bases between them. CDR1 and CDR2 (germline): SEHNR, FQNEAQ (reference sequence). This CDR3 contains 16 residues. The PCR contained 60 Vbeta and 13 Jbeta primers. TCRdb keeps only in-frame clones here, not all; method: immunoSEQ multiplex PCR. The table shows 150,000 to 250,000 clones, with 65% to 80% occurring only once. Whole-study findings and limits: Common viral pathogens seemed, in a later analysis, to connect with several of the most significant clusters.

This clone turned up a few times. No antigen is known for it. Input material: PBMCs. This receptor was identified in a woman aged 25 to 39 in good health and CMV-seropositive. The chain employs TRBV7-9 and TRBJ2-3, with D unresolved. The CDR3 here is CASSREPSKNPDTQYF. The DNA for the CDR3 is TGTGCCAGCAGCCGCGAGCCTTCTAAAAACCCAGATACGCAGTATTTT.